This TCR beta chain was identified in a study of cytomegalovirus exposure and HLA in healthy donors. The PCR had 60 Vbeta and 13 Jbeta primers. Generated by immunoSEQ multiplex PCR, the TCRdb table keeps only in-frame clones and is missing some. Of around 96,000 clones detected, 50% to 80% appear once; the ten largest clones hold approximately 3%. The junction had 4 bases not matched to a gene; V was cut back by 2 bases and J by 0 bases. CDR3 length equals 16 residues. Germline V gene lookup returns CDR1 SGHDT and CDR2 YYEEEE. Sequenced material: PBMCs. The chain has TRBV5-6 and TRBJ2-2; TRBD1 matches 7 bases. The sequence derives from a man aged 60 to 75 in good health and CMV-seronegative. Written as DNA, the CDR3 is TGTGCCAGCAGCTTACGGACAGGATCGAACACCGGGGAGCTGTTTTTT. Encoded protein: CASSLRTGSNTGELFF. Full variable domain (outside the CDR3, taken from reference TRBV5-6 and TRBJ2-2): DAGVTQSPTHLIKTRGQQVTLRCSPKSGHDTVSWYQQALGQGPQFIFQYYEEEERQRGNFPDRFSGHQFPNYSSELNVNALLLGDSALYLCASSLRTGSNTGELFFGEGSRLTVL.